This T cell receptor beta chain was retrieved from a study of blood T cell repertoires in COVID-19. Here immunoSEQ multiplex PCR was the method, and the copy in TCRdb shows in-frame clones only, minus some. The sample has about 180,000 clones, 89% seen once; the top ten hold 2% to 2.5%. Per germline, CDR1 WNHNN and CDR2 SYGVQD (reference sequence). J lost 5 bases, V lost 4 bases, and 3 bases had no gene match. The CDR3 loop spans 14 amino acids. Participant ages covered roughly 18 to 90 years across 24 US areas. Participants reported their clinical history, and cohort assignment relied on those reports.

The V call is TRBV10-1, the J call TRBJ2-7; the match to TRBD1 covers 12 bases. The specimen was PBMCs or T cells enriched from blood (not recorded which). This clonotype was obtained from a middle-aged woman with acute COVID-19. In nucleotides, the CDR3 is TGCGCCAGCAGTGCCGGGACAGGGGGCAACGAGCAGTACTTC. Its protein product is CASSAGTGGNEQYF.